The clone carrying this T cell receptor (beta chain) occurred many times. This CDR3 region has 16 residues. J gave up 3 bases and V 1 base, and 6 bases lay outside the gene matches. Germline V CDR1 and CDR2: MGHRA, YSYEKL. Original data processing: Nucleated cell counts were estimated from reference gene primer amplification. Assay used: immunoSEQ multiplex PCR; TCRdb lists only in-frame clones, some missing. From that table come the V and J calls and clone size; the DNA was used to work out D and trimming. This sample has about 59,000 clones, with around 80% found just once. This record comes from a study of blood T cell repertoires in COVID-19. Study-wide background: Nucleic acid was either cDNA or gDNA, and it came from T cells, B-cell-depleted T cells, or PBMCs.

The J gene is TRBJ1-2, the V gene TRBV4-1; 9 bases are shared with TRBD1. Sequenced material: peripheral blood. This sequence was found in a man between 60 and 75 years old with acute or convalescent COVID-19. CDR3 sequence reads: CASSQANRGLDYGYTF. DNA for the CDR3: TGCGCCAGCAGCCAAGCAAACAGGGGGCTCGACTATGGCTACACCTTC.